One sample yielded the 32 T cell receptor beta chains listed below, sequenced in a study of a mutant IDH1 vaccine in newly diagnosed glioma. Sequencing was performed with immunoSEQ multiplex PCR; in TCRdb, only in-frame clones are kept and a portion is missing. Of 77,000 or so clones detected, 75% to 90% appear once; the ten largest clones hold around 5%. Time point given: week 47, end of study. One vaccine dose held 300 ug of mutant IDH1 20-mer peptide and came with topical imiquimod. These receptors' antigens are unknown. The material sequenced was PBMCs, taken from a glioma patient whose treatment included an IDH1 peptide vaccine. These receptors were taken from a man between 35 and 55 years old with glioma.

This chain connects TRBV7-9 to TRBJ2-1, with D tentatively TRBD1 or TRBD2 (5 bases each). This CDR3 contains 14 residues. V lost 6 bases and J lost 4, with 13 bases in between. Per germline, CDR1 SEHNR and CDR2 FQNEAQ (reference sequence). In DNA form, the CDR3 reads TGTGCCAGCAGACCGTTAGGGGAGTACAATGAGCAGTTCTTC. Protein sequence: CASRPLGEYNEQFF.

The chain employs TRBV4-1 and TRBJ2-7; TRBD1 is a possible D gene (7 bases). V lost 4 bases, J lost 6 bases, and 13 bases lay in between. Germline V gene sequence: CDR1 MGHRA, CDR2 YSYEKL. This CDR3 region has 13 residues. The CDR3 spells CASSPYRGGEQYF. The DNA of the CDR3 is TGCGCCAGCAGCCCCTACAGGGGAGGCGAGCAGTACTTC.

The V and J genes are TRBV7-9 and TRBJ1-2, with 7 bases that match TRBD1. V lost 5 bases, J lost 3 bases, and 6 bases stayed unmatched. In germline, CDR1 is SEHNR, CDR2 FQNEAQ (reference sequence). The CDR3 runs 14 residues. CDR3 protein: CASSRTDRDYGYTF. The CDR3 region has the DNA TGTGCCAGCAGCCGAACAGACAGGGACTATGGCTACACCTTC.

V is TRBV5-6 and J is TRBJ1-5; D is possibly TRBD1 (5 bases). The CDR3 runs to 14 residues. V was trimmed by 0 bases and J by 6 bases, leaving 10 bases between them. Per the germline V gene, CDR1 is SGHDT and CDR2 is YYEEEE. The CDR3 sequence: CASSLEGAGQPQHF. In nucleotides, the CDR3 is TGTGCCAGCAGCTTGGAAGGGGCCGGTCAGCCCCAGCATTTT.

This chain connects TRBV6-4 to TRBJ2-3; TRBD1 might be the D (6 bases). The CDR3 runs to 16 residues. V was trimmed by 3 bases and J by 4 bases, leaving 17 bases between them. The germline gives CDR1 MRHNA, CDR2 SNTAGT. The CDR3 DNA reads as TGTGCCAGCAGTGAAGCCCCGGGCCCAGGGGCAGATACGCAGTATTTT. Protein: CASSEAPGPGADTQYF.

The chain couples TRBV7-2 to TRBJ2-1; TRBD2 matches at 10 bases. This CDR3 comprises 16 residues. Germline V lookup: CDR1 SGHTA, CDR2 FQGNSA. The J segment lost 7 bases and the V segment lost 6 bases, leaving 12 bases of the junction unmatched. The DNA of the CDR3 is TGTGCCAGCAGTGGAGGGGCTAGCGGGAGTCTGAATGAGCAGTTCTTC. Protein sequence: CASSGGASGSLNEQFF. The full variable domain, completed using reference TRBV7-2 and TRBJ2-1, is GAGVSQSPSNKVTEKGKDVELRCDPISGHTALYWYRQSLGQGLEFLIYFQGNSAPDKSGLPSDRFSAERTGGSVSTLTIQRTQQEDSAVYLCASSGGASGSLNEQFFGPGTRLTVL.

The chain's CDR3 is CASSLVALSSGNTIYF. The CDR3 DNA reads TGTGCCAGCAGCTTGGTCGCCTTGAGCTCTGGAAACACCATATATTTT. This chain uses TRBV7-8 with TRBJ1-3; D gene uncertain. The CDR3 extends over 16 amino acids. V was clipped by 3 bases and J by 0 bases, with 12 bases between them. The germline CDR1 and CDR2 sequences are SGHVS and FQNEAQ.

This chain joins TRBV7-2 and TRBJ1-2; 7 positions agree with TRBD1. The junction had 12 bases not matched to a gene; V was cut back by 1 base and J by 4 bases. CDR1 SGHTA and CDR2 FQGNSA come from the germline V gene. CDR3 length: 17 amino acids. CDR3 DNA: TGTGCCAGCAGCTTAGACCGTCGCGGCAGGGGGGCCTATGGCTACACCTTC. Amino acids: CASSLDRRGRGAYGYTF.

The chain links TRBV5-1 to TRBJ2-1; D perhaps matches TRBD2 (5 bases). V dropped 2 bases and J dropped 10 bases, with 10 bases sitting between them. Per germline, CDR1 SGHRS and CDR2 YFSETQ. The CDR3 loop spans 12 amino acids. The CDR3 loop is CASSLSGQEQFF. The CDR3 bases are TGCGCCAGCAGCTTAAGCGGCCAGGAGCAGTTCTTC.

The chain has TRBV19 and TRBJ1-6; D might be TRBD1 (6 bases). Germline V lookup: CDR1 LNHDA, CDR2 SQIVND (reference sequence). Trimming stripped 3 bases from V and 9 bases from J, with 12 bases between. CDR3 length equals 14 residues. Here the CDR3 reads CASSMTGIGSPLHF. CDR3 bases: TGTGCCAGTAGTATGACAGGAATCGGTTCACCCCTCCACTTT.

This clone has more than one count but fewer than ten. CDR3 sequence: CAWSGLIATKQYF. The CDR3 nucleotides read TGTGCCTGGAGTGGACTAATTGCTACGAAGCAGTACTTC. V gene TRBV30 combines with J gene TRBJ2-7; maybe TRBD2 (5 bases). The V and J ends lost 1 base and 8 bases respectively, with 15 bases between them. Germline CDR1 and CDR2: GTSNPN and SVGIG (reference sequence). The CDR3 is made up of 13 amino acids. Together with reference TRBV30 and TRBJ2-7, the CDR3 gives the full variable domain: SQTIHQWPATLVQPVGSPLSLECTVEGTSNPNLYWYRQAAGRGLQLLFYSVGIGQISSEVPQNLSASRPQDRQFILSSKKLLLSDSGFYLCAWSGLIATKQYFGPGTRLTVT.

This chain connects TRBV5-5 to TRBJ2-5; TRBD1 or TRBD2 may be the D gene (5 bases each). The CDR3 covers 15 residues. Looked up from germline, CDR1 is SGHKS and CDR2 is YYEKEE (reference sequence). Trimming removed 4 bases at V and 3 bases at J, with 16 bases between. CDR3 protein: CASSLDLGPKETQYF. The CDR3 DNA reads as TGTGCCAGCAGCCTAGACTTGGGACCGAAAGAGACCCAGTACTTC.

The chain couples TRBV5-8 to TRBJ2-3; D gene unclear. The CDR3 contains 14 residues. Trimming removed 0 bases at V and 3 bases at J, with 8 bases between. Germline V gives CDR1 SGHTS, CDR2 YDEGEE. CDR3 sequence: CASSLGLGTDTQYF. In DNA, the CDR3 is TGTGCCAGCAGCTTGGGCCTGGGTACAGATACGCAGTATTTT.

In nucleotides, the CDR3 is TGTGCCAGCAGCTTAGCCCCCGCGAACACCGGGGAGCTGTTTTTT. It is translated as CASSLAPANTGELFF. The rearrangement links TRBV5-4 to TRBJ2-2; no firm D call. Germline CDR1 and CDR2: SGHNT and YYREEE (reference sequence). Between the trimmed V and J ends, which lost 2 bases and 0 bases, there was a span of 8 bases. CDR3 length: 15 residues.

The chain joins TRBV19 to TRBJ1-5; D is unresolved. The CDR3 sequence is 15 residues long. Trimming shortened V by 4 bases and J by 3 bases, and 13 bases separated the two germline ends. Germline V gene lookup returns CDR1 LNHDA and CDR2 SQIVND (reference sequence). The CDR3 coding sequence is TGTGCCAGTAGTACTCAACAGCACTACAATCAGCCCCAGCATTTT. Its translation: CASSTQQHYNQPQHF.

This chain uses TRBV4-3 with TRBJ2-7; TRBD2 aligns across 12 bases. Germline V gene sequence: CDR1 LGHNA, CDR2 YSLEER. This CDR3 region has 17 residues. V lost 0 bases, J lost 3 bases, and 6 bases stayed unmatched. The CDR3 DNA is TGCGCCAGCAGCCAAGATGTACTAGCGGGGGGAATCTACGAGCAGTACTTC. It codes for CASSQDVLAGGIYEQYF.

This chain uses TRBV2 with TRBJ2-7; no clear D gene. The germline V gene has CDR1 SNHLY and CDR2 FYNNEI. There are 12 residues in the CDR3. V was pared by 8 bases and J by 6 bases, with 14 bases between. The CDR3 DNA reads TGTGCCAGCGTCCTGGTGGAAATCGAGCAGTACTTC. This encodes CASVLVEIEQYF.

The genes are TRBV7-2 and TRBJ2-1, with a weak D call TRBD2 (6 bases). The V gene's germline CDR1 is SGHTA and CDR2 FQGNSA. The V end lost 3 bases, the J end lost 4 bases, and 10 bases lay between the germline ends. The CDR3 spans 14 residues. This CDR3 is CASSLDYLYNEQFF. The CDR3 nucleotides read TGTGCCAGCAGCTTGGACTATCTGTACAATGAGCAGTTCTTC.

In its sample, this clone was seen a few times. V and J are TRBV4-3 and TRBJ1-2; no definite D call. The CDR3 runs 16 residues. CDR1 and CDR2 from the germline V gene are LGHNA and YSLEER. With 1 base removed from V and 3 bases from J, the gap between germline ends came to 15 bases. CDR3 DNA: TGCGCCAGCAGCCAAGGGGGTGGCGGGAAGGACTATGGCTACACCTTC. The encoded protein is CASSQGGGGKDYGYTF.

This chain connects TRBV14 to TRBJ2-3, with D perhaps being TRBD1 or TRBD2 (5 bases each). Germline V gives CDR1 SGHDN, CDR2 FVKESK. The CDR3 totals 17 residues. The V gene lost 4 bases and the J gene lost 3 bases, with 20 bases spanning the gap. The CDR3 nucleotides are TGTGCCAGCAGCCGCCGTCTCCGGGACCCGGGGACAGATACGCAGTATTTT. Translated: CASSRRLRDPGTDTQYF.

V usage is TRBV19 and J usage is TRBJ2-7; 7 bases align to TRBD1. Germline V lookup: CDR1 LNHDA, CDR2 SQIVND (reference sequence). The ends lost 4 bases at V and 9 bases at J; junction bases unmatched: 9. This CDR3 has 13 amino acids. CDR3 DNA: TGTGCCAGTAGTAGGGACAGATTCGCCGTGCAGTACTTC. It specifies CASSRDRFAVQYF.

V and J are TRBV15 and TRBJ2-3; D is undetermined. The CDR3 is 14 amino acids. Germline CDR1 reads LNHNV; CDR2 reads YYDKDF (reference sequence). V was pared by 1 base and J by 6 bases, with 11 bases between. CDR3: CATSRVPPADTQYF. Here the CDR3 DNA reads TGTGCCACCAGCAGAGTTCCTCCGGCTGATACGCAGTATTTT.

Only a few counts were recorded for this clone. The chain uses TRBV30 and TRBJ1-1, with TRBD1 matching over 8 bases. This CDR3 contains 13 residues. CDR1 is GTSNPN and CDR2 is SVGIG in the germline V gene (reference sequence). Unmatched junction bases numbered 4, after V lost 2 bases and J lost 5 bases. The DNA for the CDR3 is TGTGCCTGGAGTATCGACAGGGGAACTGAAGCTTTCTTT. Translated, it gives CAWSIDRGTEAFF.

The chain has TRBV27 and TRBJ1-6; D is uncertain. The V end was cut by 3 bases, the J end by 7 bases, with 16 bases between. The CDR3 runs 16 residues. Germline assignment: CDR1 MNHEY and CDR2 SMNVEV (reference sequence). The CDR3 DNA sequence: TGTGCCAGCAGTTTTCTCCCGGCCAGGAAAAATTCACCCCTCCACTTT. Translating gives CASSFLPARKNSPLHF.

This clone has only one observation. This chain connects TRBV5-5 to TRBJ1-6; 7 nucleotides align to TRBD1. CDR3 size: 18 residues. Losses at the gene ends were 4 bases for V and 4 bases for J; bases not matched to a gene: 14. Per germline, CDR1 SGHKS and CDR2 YYEKEE (reference sequence). The CDR3 coding sequence is TGTGCCAGCAGCCCGGGACAGCAACCCAGCACTTATAATTCACCCCTCCACTTT. Residues: CASSPGQQPSTYNSPLHF. Supplemented by reference TRBV5-5 and TRBJ1-6, the full variable domain reads DAGVTQSPTHLIKTRGQQVTLRCSPISGHKSVSWYQQVLGQGPQFIFQYYEKEERGRGNFPDRFSARQFPNYSSELNVNALLLGDSALYLCASSPGQQPSTYNSPLHFGNGTRLTVT.

J is TRBJ2-2 and V is TRBV28, with D possibly TRBD1 on 6 matching bases. The CDR3 has 18 amino acids. Germline assignment: CDR1 MDHEN and CDR2 SYDVKM. V dropped 1 base and J dropped 0 bases, with 15 bases sitting between them. CDR3 sequence (DNA): TGTGCCAGCAGTTTATTAGGCGGACAGAACGCGAACACCGGGGAGCTGTTTTTT. Its protein product is CASSLLGGQNANTGELFF.

This clone occurred a few times. The chain has TRBV5-4 and TRBJ1-4; 8 positions agree with TRBD1. Trimming removed 4 bases from V and 8 bases from J; junction bases left unmatched: 13. CDR1 and CDR2 from the germline V gene are SGHNT and YYREEE (reference sequence). This CDR3 region has 16 residues. The CDR3 DNA reads as TGTGCCAGCAGCCCCTCAGGCGGACAGGGAGGGGAAAAACTGTTTTTT. Protein sequence: CASSPSGGQGGEKLFF.

Concerning this clone itself: Additional DNA sequences in this sample encode the identical CDR3. The CDR3 nucleotides read TGTGCCAGTAACAACAGGGCGGACACCGGGGAGCTGTTTTTT. Its translation: CASNNRADTGELFF. The chain uses TRBV10-3 and TRBJ2-2; a weak D match, TRBD1 (6 bases). Per germline, CDR1 ENHRY and CDR2 SYGVKD. CDR3 length: 14 amino acids. Trimming shortened V by 10 bases and J by 3 bases, and 15 bases separated the two germline ends.

The chain employs TRBV6-5 and TRBJ2-7; TRBD2 matches 10 bases. Trimming removed 6 bases from V and 0 bases from J; junction bases left unmatched: 5. Germline CDR1 reads MNHEY; CDR2 reads SVGAGI. The CDR3 sequence is 15 residues long. The CDR3 loop reads CASRKRTSGSYEQYF. The CDR3 nucleotides read TGTGCCAGCAGGAAAAGGACTAGCGGCTCCTACGAGCAGTACTTC.

The rearrangement joins TRBV7-9 to TRBJ2-7; D gene unclear. The CDR3 runs to 13 residues. The germline V gene encodes CDR1 SEHNR and CDR2 FQNEAQ (reference sequence). The V and J ends lost 1 base and 3 bases respectively, with 7 bases between them. The CDR3 nucleotides read TGTGCCAGCAGCTTAGGCAGAGACTACGAGCAGTACTTC. Its translation is CASSLGRDYEQYF.

The rearrangement uses TRBV7-2 and TRBJ1-5; D call uncertain. CDR3 length: 13 residues. With 3 bases removed from V and 10 bases from J, the gap between germline ends came to 13 bases. From germline, CDR1 is SGHTA and CDR2 FQGNSA. CDR3 sequence reads: CASSLEGSRPQHF. DNA for the CDR3: TGTGCCAGCAGCTTGGAGGGCTCTCGCCCCCAGCATTTT.

The rearrangement links TRBV5-1 to TRBJ1-4; TRBD1 is a possible D gene (5 bases). Germline V CDR1 and CDR2: SGHRS, YFSETQ. CDR3 size: 15 residues. The V end lost 4 bases, the J end lost 4 bases, and 14 bases lay between the germline ends. The CDR3 here is CASSTSGKVNEKLFF. As DNA, the CDR3 is TGCGCCAGCAGCACCTCAGGGAAGGTTAATGAAAAACTGTTTTTT. The full variable domain, rest sourced from reference TRBV5-1 and TRBJ1-4, is KAGVTQTPRYLIKTRGQQVTLSCSPISGHRSVSWYQQTPGQGLQFLFEYFSETQRNKGNFPGRFSGRQFSNSRSEMNVSTLELGDSALYLCASSTSGKVNEKLFFGSGTQLSVL.